This TCR beta chain was found in a study of breast tumors, draining lymph nodes, adjacent tissues. TCRdb re-derived calls from the multiplex PCR reads in MiXCR, one entry per CDR3 protein. The sample holds around 130,000 distinct CDR3 sequences, 32% seen once. Trimming left V 3 bases short and J 0 bases short, with 9 bases between. CDR1 and CDR2 from the germline V gene are SGDLS and YYNGEE. The CDR3 length is 14 residues. Samples came from axillary lymph nodes draining the breast cancer. This clonotype was found many times. The TCR sequence derives from a female donor with breast cancer. Some clones in this sample may be carry-over from other donors' samples. Sequencing used axillary lymph node tissue. The V call is TRBV9, the J call TRBJ2-5, with D tentatively TRBD2 (6 bases). The DNA of the CDR3 is TGTGCCAGCAGCGGGGACTTGTACCAAGAGACCCAGTACTTC. As protein: CASSGDLYQETQYF.